Listed here are 14 T cell receptor beta chains from one sample, sequenced in a study of blood T cell repertoires in COVID-19. The method was immunoSEQ multiplex PCR; TCRdb's version includes in-frame clones alone and lacks a portion of them. This sample has 55,000 to 65,000 clones, with under 85% found just once. The sequencing input was peripheral blood. Receptor source: a man aged 60 to 75 with acute or convalescent COVID-19.

V usage is TRBV9 and J usage is TRBJ1-2, with 8 positions matching TRBD1. Germline trimming cut 3 bases from V and 2 bases from J; bases unmatched to any gene: 3. Germline CDR1 and CDR2: SGDLS and YYNGEE. The CDR3 has 14 residues. CDR3 protein: CASSAGGSNYGYTF. The CDR3 DNA reads TGTGCCAGCAGCGCAGGGGGCTCCAACTATGGCTACACCTTC.

The chain's CDR3 is CASSLKPSWRGGNEQFF. CDR3 DNA sequence: TGTGCCAGCAGCTTAAAGCCATCCTGGAGGGGGGGCAATGAGCAGTTCTTC. V usage is TRBV11-2 and J usage is TRBJ2-1, with D perhaps matching TRBD2 (7 bases). Per germline, CDR1 SGHAT and CDR2 FQNNGV. The CDR3 runs 17 residues. V lost 2 bases, J lost 6 bases, and 20 bases lay in between.

The chain employs TRBV5-6 and TRBJ2-7; TRBD2 agrees at 8 bases. Trimming at V came to 0 bases and at J to 0 bases, leaving 11 bases not matched to a gene. CDR1 SGHDT and CDR2 YYEEEE come from the germline V gene. The CDR3 length is 18 residues. CDR3 nucleotide sequence: TGTGCCAGCAGCTTGGTACTCTCCGGCGGGGGGAGCTCCTACGAGCAGTACTTC. Its translation is CASSLVLSGGGSSYEQYF.

This clone was counted only a few times. This sequence joins TRBV7-3 and TRBJ2-3; 10 nucleotides line up with TRBD2. V lost 4 bases, J lost 0 bases, and 7 bases stayed unmatched. The CDR3 runs 17 residues. Germline V gene data show CDR1 as SGHTA and CDR2 as FQGTGA. The chain's CDR3 is CASSSSGGTPSTDTQYF. CDR3 nucleotide sequence: TGTGCCAGCAGCTCTAGCGGGGGCACCCCTAGCACAGATACGCAGTATTTT.

The chain recombines TRBV5-1 with TRBJ2-1; 7 positions match TRBD1. The CDR3 contains 16 residues. CDR1 and CDR2 from the germline V gene are SGHRS and YFSETQ. V lost 0 bases, J lost 3 bases, and 6 bases stayed unmatched. The CDR3, as DNA: TGCGCCAGCAGCTTGGGACTGGGACAGTACTACAATGAGCAGTTCTTC. The encoded protein is CASSLGLGQYYNEQFF.

The table lists this clone with a count of one. The V call is TRBV9, the J call TRBJ2-3, with TRBD2 identical over 8 bases. The CDR3 extends over 16 amino acids. Germline trimming cut 1 base from V and 6 bases from J; bases unmatched to any gene: 10. Germline V gene lookup returns CDR1 SGDLS and CDR2 YYNGEE. The CDR3 nucleotides read TGTGCCAGCAGCGTAAGATCGGGGGGGCCTTTTGATACGCAGTATTTT. Translation: CASSVRSGGPFDTQYF.

In the case of this clone: Relative to the germline gene, one junction end is altered; a read error may explain this. The chain joins TRBV7-7 to TRBJ2-5; 13 positions match TRBD2. Germline CDR1 and CDR2: SSHAT and FNYEAQ (reference sequence). The CDR3 loop spans 15 amino acids. This CDR3 reads CASSLGTSGEETQYF. The CDR3 nucleotides are TGTGCTAGCAGCCTAGGGACTAGCGGGGAGGAGACCCAGTACTTC.

V usage is TRBV24-1 and J usage is TRBJ2-3; 10 bases are a match to TRBD2. Germline loops: CDR1 KGHDR, CDR2 SFDVKD. The V and J ends lost 2 bases and 4 bases, in that order; junction bases with no gene match: 8. The CDR3 sequence is 17 residues long. The CDR3 nucleotides read TGTGCCACCAGTGATTCCCTACCTAGCGGGGGCGCAGATACGCAGTATTTT. This codes for CATSDSLPSGGADTQYF.

The gene calls are TRBV4-1 and TRBJ2-1, with 8 bases aligning to TRBD1. The V gene's germline CDR1 is MGHRA and CDR2 YSYEKL. J gave up 10 bases and V 0 bases, and 5 bases lay outside the gene matches. The CDR3 has 14 amino acids. The CDR3 nucleotides read TGCGCCAGCAGCCAAGATGATCGGACAGGGGAGCAGTTCTTC. It is translated as CASSQDDRTGEQFF.

The rearrangement joins TRBV5-4 to TRBJ1-4; maybe TRBD1 (5 bases). With 1 base removed from V and 5 bases from J, the gap between germline ends came to 12 bases. This CDR3 is built from 15 residues. Germline lookup yields CDR1 SGHNT and CDR2 YYREEE (reference sequence). The CDR3: CASSLPGDRNEKLFF. DNA for the CDR3: TGTGCCAGCAGCTTGCCGGGGGATAGAAATGAAAAACTGTTTTTT.

The CDR3 protein is CASSYPGNRETQYF. The CDR3 DNA reads as TGTGCCAGCAGTTACCCGGGGAATCGAGAGACCCAGTACTTC. The V and J genes are TRBV6-5 and TRBJ2-5, with D perhaps TRBD2 (5 bases). The germline V gene has CDR1 MNHEY and CDR2 SVGAGI. V shed 2 bases and J shed 4 bases, with 11 bases lying between them. This CDR3 has 14 amino acids.

This chain links TRBV14 with TRBJ2-5, with 9 positions matching TRBD1. The CDR3 sequence is 15 residues long. CDR1 and CDR2 (germline): SGHDN, FVKESK. The junction had 8 bases not matched to a gene; V was cut back by 4 bases and J by 5 bases. In DNA form, the CDR3 reads TGTGCCAGCAGCCGCGGACAGGGGAGGCATGAGACCCAGTACTTC. Translation gives CASSRGQGRHETQYF.

By sample share, this clone is medium-sized. This chain connects TRBV4-1 to TRBJ2-2, with 9 bases identical to TRBD1. Germline V gene lookup returns CDR1 MGHRA and CDR2 YSYEKL. This CDR3 has 15 amino acids. V was clipped by 7 bases and J by 7 bases; unmatched bases: 10. In nucleotides, the CDR3 is TGCGCCAGCACCTTGACAGGGGGGCGGGGCGGGGAGCTGTTTTTT. Residues: CASTLTGGRGGELFF.

The chain carries TRBV4-1 and TRBJ2-3; D is perhaps TRBD2 (6 bases). The germline V and J ends were trimmed by 1 base and 6 bases, with 14 bases remaining between them. The CDR3 loop spans 15 amino acids. From germline, CDR1 is MGHRA and CDR2 YSYEKL. CDR3: CASSQASTSFDTQYF. CDR3 bases: TGCGCCAGCAGCCAAGCCTCAACTAGCTTCGATACGCAGTATTTT.